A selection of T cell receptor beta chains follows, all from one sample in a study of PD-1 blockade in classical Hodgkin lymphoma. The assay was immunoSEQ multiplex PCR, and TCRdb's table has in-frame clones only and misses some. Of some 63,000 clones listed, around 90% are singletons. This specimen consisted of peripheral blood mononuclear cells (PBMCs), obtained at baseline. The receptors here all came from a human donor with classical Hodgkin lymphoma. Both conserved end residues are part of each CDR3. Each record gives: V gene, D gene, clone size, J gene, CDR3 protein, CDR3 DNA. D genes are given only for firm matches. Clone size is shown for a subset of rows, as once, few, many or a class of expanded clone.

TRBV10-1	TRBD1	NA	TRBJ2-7	CASSETGGGEQYF	TGCGCCAGCAGTGAGACAGGGGGAGGCGAGCAGTACTTC
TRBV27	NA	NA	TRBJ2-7	CASSSIDTNYEQYF	TGTGCCAGCAGTTCGATTGACACGAACTACGAGCAGTACTTC
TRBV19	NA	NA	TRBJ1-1	CASKRNTGYNTEAFF	TGTGCCAGTAAGAGGAATACAGGGTACAACACTGAAGCTTTCTTT
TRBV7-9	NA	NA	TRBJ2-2	CASSLDTTTGELFF	TGTGCCAGCAGCTTAGATACGACGACGGGGGAGCTGTTTTTT
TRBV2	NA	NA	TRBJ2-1	CASSGTGYNEQFF	TGTGCCAGCAGTGGGACGGGGTACAATGAGCAGTTCTTC
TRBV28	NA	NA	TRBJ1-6	CASNTELGSPLHF	TGTGCCAGCAACACCGAATTGGGTTCACCCCTCCACTTT
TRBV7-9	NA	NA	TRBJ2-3	CASSVGEDTQYF	TGTGCCAGCAGCGTAGGGGAAGATACGCAGTATTTT
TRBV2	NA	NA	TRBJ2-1	CASTLAPGLFLFGQFF	TGTGCCAGCACCCTGGCCCCGGGGCTGTTTCTTTTCGGGCAGTTCTTC
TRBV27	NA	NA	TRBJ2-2	CASSRPQGKAGELFF	TGTGCCAGCAGCAGACCCCAGGGGAAGGCAGGGGAGCTGTTTTTT
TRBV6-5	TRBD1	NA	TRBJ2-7	CASSYGDRLYEQYF	TGTGCCAGCAGTTACGGGGACAGACTCTACGAGCAGTACTTC
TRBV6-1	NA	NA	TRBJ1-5	CASTRGNQPQHF	TGTGCCAGCACCCGGGGGAATCAGCCCCAGCATTTT
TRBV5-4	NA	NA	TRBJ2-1	CASSGDWGNEQFF	TGTGCCAGCAGCGGGGACTGGGGCAATGAGCAGTTCTTC
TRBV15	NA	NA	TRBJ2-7	CATSIESGENEQYF	TGTGCCACCAGCATAGAATCGGGGGAAAACGAGCAGTACTTC
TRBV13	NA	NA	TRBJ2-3	CASSFWSDRTTDTQYF	TGTGCCAGCAGCTTCTGGTCGGACAGAACAACAGATACGCAGTATTTT
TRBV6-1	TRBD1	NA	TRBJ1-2	CASSSGGGYGYTF	TGTGCCAGCAGTTCAGGGGGGGGTTATGGCTACACCTTC
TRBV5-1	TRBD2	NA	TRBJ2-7	CASSLLAGHEQYF	TGCGCCAGCAGCCTATTAGCGGGTCACGAGCAGTACTTC
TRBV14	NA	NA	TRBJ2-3	CASSRRRNSFTDTQYF	TGTGCCAGCAGCCGCCGGAGGAACTCCTTCACAGATACGCAGTATTTT
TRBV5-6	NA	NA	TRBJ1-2	CASSFPPPTGARYGYTF	TGTGCCAGCAGCTTCCCTCCGCCGACAGGAGCCCGCTATGGCTACACCTTC
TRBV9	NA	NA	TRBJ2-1	CASSVFGGDEQFF	TGTGCCAGCAGCGTATTCGGGGGCGATGAGCAGTTCTTC
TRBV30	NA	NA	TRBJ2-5	CAWSQTSKERETQYF	TGTGCCTGGAGTCAGACTAGTAAGGAGCGAGAGACCCAGTACTTC
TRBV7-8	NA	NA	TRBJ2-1	CASSLSSGRYNEQFF	TGTGCCAGCAGCTTAAGTTCCGGACGTTACAATGAGCAGTTCTTC
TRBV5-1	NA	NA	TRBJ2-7	CASSLTQNYEQYF	TGCGCCAGCAGCTTGACACAGAACTACGAGCAGTACTTC
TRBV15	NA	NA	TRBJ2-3	CATSRAPIASTDTQYF	TGTGCCACCAGCAGAGCCCCCATTGCAAGCACAGATACGCAGTATTTT
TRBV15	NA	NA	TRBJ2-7	CATSRAVSSYEQYF	TGTGCCACCAGCAGAGCGGTCAGTTCCTACGAGCAGTACTTC
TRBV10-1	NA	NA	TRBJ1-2	CASSEADGYTF	TGCGCCAGCAGTGAAGCAGACGGCTACACCTTC
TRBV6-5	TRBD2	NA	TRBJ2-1	CASRLAGEALNEQFF	TGTGCCAGCAGACTCGCGGGAGAAGCCCTCAATGAGCAGTTCTTC
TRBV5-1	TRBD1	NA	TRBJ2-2	CASSLAAADRGLATGELFF	TGCGCCAGCAGCTTGGCAGCCGCGGACAGGGGCCTAGCTACCGGGGAGCTGTTTTTT
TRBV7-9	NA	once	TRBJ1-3	CASSLGVTIGNTIYF	TGTGCCAGCAGCTTAGGTGTAACGATAGGAAACACCATATATTTT
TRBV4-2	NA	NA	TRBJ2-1	CASRHDGGGALYYNEQFF	TGTGCCAGCAGACACGACGGAGGGGGGGCCCTCTACTACAATGAGCAGTTCTTC
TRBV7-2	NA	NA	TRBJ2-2	CASSLAPNTGELFF	TGTGCCAGCAGCTTAGCACCAAACACCGGGGAGCTGTTTTTT
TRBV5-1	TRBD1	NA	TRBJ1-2	CASSFGQGPNYGYTF	TGCGCCAGCAGCTTCGGACAGGGGCCTAACTATGGCTACACCTTC
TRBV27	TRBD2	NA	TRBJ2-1	CASSLGGLSYNEQFF	TGTGCCAGCAGTTTAGGGGGACTAAGCTACAATGAGCAGTTCTTC
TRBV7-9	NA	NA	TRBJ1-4	CASSLKEGRRREKLFF	TGTGCCAGCAGCTTAAAAGAGGGACGGAGGAGAGAAAAACTGTTTTTT
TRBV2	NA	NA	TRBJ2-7	CASSERGAAYEQYF	TGTGCCAGCAGTGAGAGGGGGGCTGCCTACGAGCAGTACTTC
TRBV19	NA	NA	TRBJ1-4	CASSIWGETNEKLFF	TGTGCCAGTAGTATTTGGGGGGAGACTAATGAAAAACTGTTTTTT
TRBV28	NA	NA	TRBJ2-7	CASSLGVGGAYEQYF	TGTGCCAGCAGTTTAGGGGTTGGTGGCGCCTACGAGCAGTACTTC
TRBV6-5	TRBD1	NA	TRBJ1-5	CASSSDRGNQPQHF	TGTGCCAGCAGCTCGGACAGGGGCAATCAGCCCCAGCATTTT
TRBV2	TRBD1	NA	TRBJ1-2	CASTGQGGGYGYTF	TGTGCCAGCACCGGACAGGGGGGCGGCTATGGCTACACCTTC
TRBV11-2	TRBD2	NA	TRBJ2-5	CASSRGGRETQYF	TGTGCCAGCAGCCGGGGGGGCCGGGAGACCCAGTACTTC
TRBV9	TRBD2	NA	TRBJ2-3	CASSVEGFGGDTQYF	TGTGCCAGCAGCGTAGAAGGTTTCGGGGGGGATACGCAGTATTTT
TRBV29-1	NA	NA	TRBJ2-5	CSVVPRLKETQYF	TGCAGCGTTGTACCGCGCCTTAAGGAGACCCAGTACTTC
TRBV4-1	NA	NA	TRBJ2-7	CASSQDFLGYEQYF	TGCGCCAGCAGCCAAGATTTTCTTGGGTACGAGCAGTACTTC
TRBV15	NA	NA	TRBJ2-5	CATSRDPQETQYF	TGTGCCACCAGCAGAGATCCTCAAGAGACCCAGTACTTC
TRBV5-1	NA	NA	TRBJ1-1	CASSLAFRAVQMNTEAFF	TGCGCCAGCAGCTTGGCCTTCAGGGCAGTGCAGATGAACACTGAAGCTTTCTTT
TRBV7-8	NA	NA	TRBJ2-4	CASSLAPNYIQYF	TGTGCCAGCAGCTTAGCTCCAAATTACATTCAGTACTTC
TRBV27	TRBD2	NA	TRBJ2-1	CASSFDAGGPIEQFF	TGTGCCAGCAGTTTCGATGCGGGAGGGCCGATTGAGCAGTTCTTC
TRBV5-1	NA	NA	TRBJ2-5	CASSFLAGEETQYF	TGCGCCAGCAGCTTTCTAGCAGGGGAAGAGACCCAGTACTTC
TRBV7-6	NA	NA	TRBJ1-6	CASSDQGRSPLHF	TGTGCCAGCAGCGACCAAGGGCGTTCACCCCTCCACTTT
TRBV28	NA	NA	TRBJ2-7	CASSLSRYEQYF	TGTGCCAGCAGTTTATCCCGTTACGAGCAGTACTTC
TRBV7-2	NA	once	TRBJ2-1	CASSPWDEQFF	TGTGCCAGCAGCCCATGGGATGAGCAGTTCTTC
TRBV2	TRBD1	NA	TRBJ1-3	CASSQGTGSGNTIYF	TGTGCCAGCAGTCAAGGGACAGGCTCTGGAAACACCATATATTTT
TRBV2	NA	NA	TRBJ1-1	CASVMNTEAFF	TGTGCCAGCGTCATGAACACTGAAGCTTTCTTT
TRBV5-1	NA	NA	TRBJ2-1	CASSPERTGEQFF	TGCGCCAGCAGCCCGGAGAGGACGGGTGAGCAGTTCTTC
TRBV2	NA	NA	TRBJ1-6	CASAGSFTGLSSYNSPLHF	TGTGCCAGCGCAGGGTCCTTCACAGGGCTTAGCTCCTATAATTCACCCCTCCACTTT